This is a list of T cell receptor beta chains from one sample in a study of blood T cell repertoires in COVID-19. Sequenced by immunoSEQ multiplex PCR; TCRdb stores in-frame clones only, minus some. The sample yields a few hundred thousand clones, more than 75% seen once. Sequencing was performed on peripheral blood. The receptors derive from a man at least 80 years old with acute or convalescent COVID-19. CDR3s include the opening cysteine and the closing phenylalanine or tryptophan. Each record gives: J gene, V gene, D gene, clone size, CDR3 protein, CDR3 DNA. D genes are given only for firm matches. Clone size is stated in some rows and not others, as once, few, many or a class when expanded.

j_gene: TRBJ1-5
v_gene: TRBV28
d_gene: .
abundance: few
CDR3aa: CASSFTYSNQPQHF
CDR3nt: TGTGCCAGCAGTTTCACCTATAGCAATCAGCCCCAGCATTTT

j_gene: TRBJ2-7
v_gene: TRBV11-3
d_gene: .
abundance: .
CDR3aa: CASSLTDYEQYF
CDR3nt: TGTGCCAGCAGCTTAACAGACTACGAGCAGTACTTC

j_gene: TRBJ2-3
v_gene: TRBV19
d_gene: TRBD2
abundance: .
CDR3aa: CASRGIAGASTDTQYF
CDR3nt: TGTGCCAGTAGGGGGATAGCGGGGGCCAGCACAGATACGCAGTATTTT

j_gene: TRBJ1-4
v_gene: TRBV4-2
d_gene: TRBD1
abundance: .
CDR3aa: CASSLGTATTNEKLFF
CDR3nt: TGTGCCAGCAGCCTGGGGACAGCCACAACTAATGAAAAACTGTTTTTT

j_gene: TRBJ2-6
v_gene: TRBV11-2
d_gene: TRBD1
abundance: .
CDR3aa: CASSIDRVSGANVLTF
CDR3nt: TGTGCCAGCAGTATAGACAGGGTCTCTGGGGCCAACGTCCTGACTTTC

j_gene: TRBJ1-1
v_gene: TRBV25-1
d_gene: .
abundance: many
CDR3aa: CASSLLGAEAFF
CDR3nt: TGTGCCAGCAGTCTCCTGGGCGCTGAAGCTTTCTTT

j_gene: TRBJ1-1
v_gene: TRBV3-1/TRBV3-2
d_gene: .
abundance: few
CDR3aa: CASSLPGQATEAFF
CDR3nt: TGTGCCAGCAGCCTTCCGGGACAAGCGACTGAAGCTTTCTTT

j_gene: TRBJ1-2
v_gene: TRBV28
d_gene: .
abundance: .
CDR3aa: CASSTATDRPGYTF
CDR3nt: TGTGCCAGCAGCACTGCCACGGACAGACCCGGCTACACCTTC

j_gene: TRBJ1-4
v_gene: TRBV19
d_gene: TRBD1
abundance: .
CDR3aa: CASSTGQGLEGREKLFF
CDR3nt: TGTGCCAGTAGTACGGGACAGGGATTAGAGGGTCGTGAAAAACTGTTTTTT

j_gene: TRBJ2-1
v_gene: TRBV28
d_gene: .
abundance: .
CDR3aa: CASTLLGSYNEQFF
CDR3nt: TGTGCCAGCACTCTACTAGGTTCCTACAATGAGCAGTTCTTC

j_gene: TRBJ2-7
v_gene: TRBV10-3
d_gene: TRBD1
abundance: .
CDR3aa: CAIEGDRGSYEQYF
CDR3nt: TGTGCCATCGAGGGGGACAGGGGGAGCTACGAGCAGTACTTC

j_gene: TRBJ1-4
v_gene: TRBV28
d_gene: .
abundance: .
CDR3aa: CASSLYISNEKLFF
CDR3nt: TGTGCCAGCAGTTTATACATCTCCAATGAAAAACTGTTTTTT

j_gene: TRBJ1-4
v_gene: TRBV18
d_gene: .
abundance: .
CDR3aa: CASSPPGNQMGLFF
CDR3nt: TGTGCCAGCTCACCACCGGGCAATCAGATGGGACTGTTTTTT

j_gene: TRBJ1-5
v_gene: TRBV10-3
d_gene: .
abundance: .
CDR3aa: CAISESGTQSNQPQHF
CDR3nt: TGTGCCATCAGTGAATCCGGGACACAGAGCAATCAGCCCCAGCATTTT

j_gene: TRBJ1-4
v_gene: TRBV16
d_gene: .
abundance: few
CDR3aa: CASSQSGTPNEKLFF
CDR3nt: TGTGCCAGCAGCCAATCGGGGACACCGAATGAAAAACTGTTTTTT

j_gene: TRBJ2-5
v_gene: TRBV4-3
d_gene: TRBD2
abundance: once
CDR3aa: CASSPGLATQETQYF
CDR3nt: TGCGCCAGCAGCCCGGGACTAGCGACTCAAGAGACCCAGTACTTC

j_gene: TRBJ1-2
v_gene: TRBV10-3
d_gene: TRBD1
abundance: few
CDR3aa: CAIRPPGTERHGYTF
CDR3nt: TGTGCCATCAGACCCCCGGGGACAGAGAGACATGGCTACACCTTC

j_gene: TRBJ2-2
v_gene: TRBV5-1
d_gene: TRBD2
abundance: .
CDR3aa: CASSLLAGANTGELFF
CDR3nt: TGCGCCAGCAGCTTGTTAGCGGGAGCTAACACCGGGGAGCTGTTTTTT

j_gene: TRBJ1-5
v_gene: TRBV5-4
d_gene: .
abundance: .
CDR3aa: CASSLNPRGPQHF
CDR3nt: TGTGCCAGCAGCTTGAACCCGCGGGGGCCCCAGCATTTT

j_gene: TRBJ1-1
v_gene: TRBV4-1
d_gene: .
abundance: .
CDR3aa: CASSQDPTGPTEAFF
CDR3nt: TGCGCCAGCAGCCAAGACCCCACAGGGCCCACTGAAGCTTTCTTT

j_gene: TRBJ2-1
v_gene: TRBV18
d_gene: TRBD1
abundance: .
CDR3aa: CASSPGTDRFNEQFF
CDR3nt: TGTGCCAGCTCCCCCGGGACAGACAGATTCAATGAGCAGTTCTTC

j_gene: TRBJ2-2
v_gene: TRBV5-1
d_gene: .
abundance: .
CDR3aa: CASSPPETNTGELFF
CDR3nt: TGCGCCAGCAGCCCCCCCGAGACGAACACCGGGGAGCTGTTTTTT

j_gene: TRBJ2-1
v_gene: TRBV28
d_gene: TRBD1
abundance: .
CDR3aa: CASTRGPLNEQFF
CDR3nt: TGTGCCAGCACCAGGGGGCCGCTAAATGAGCAGTTCTTC